Presented here are 11 T cell receptor beta chains from one specimen sequenced in a study of blood T cell repertoires in COVID-19. Generated by immunoSEQ multiplex PCR, the TCRdb table keeps only in-frame clones and is missing some. The data contain 95,000 to 120,000 clones, about four fifths of them singletons. The source material was peripheral blood. These receptors all stem from a woman in her seventies with acute or convalescent COVID-19.

V and J are TRBV6-2 or TRBV6-3 and TRBJ2-5, with 8 bases aligning to TRBD1. Germline V lookup: CDR1 MNHEY, CDR2 SVGEGT. J gave up 5 bases and V 4 bases, and 9 bases lay outside the gene matches. The CDR3 has 15 residues. The CDR3, as DNA: TGTGCCAGCAGTTCCTCCGACAGGGGTTGGGAGACCCAGTACTTC. This translates into CASSSSDRGWETQYF.

As regards this clone: One end of the junction varies from germline; a read error may be responsible. The rearrangement joins TRBV4-2 to TRBJ1-1; TRBD1 aligns across 10 bases. The CDR3 covers 18 residues. In germline, CDR1 is LGHNA, CDR2 YNFKEQ. The CDR3 region is CASSHSLGTGQGNAEAFF. The CDR3 bases are TGTGCCAGCAGCCACTCCCTTGGAACGGGACAGGGGAACGCTGAAGCTTTCTTT.

The CDR3 DNA reads as TGTGCCAGCAGCCCAAGTCATACTAACACTGAAGCTTTCTTT. It codes for CASSPSHTNTEAFF. The chain joins TRBV3-1 (or the pseudogene TRBV3-2) to TRBJ1-1; D gene uncertain. CDR3 size: 14 residues. Germline V gene lookup returns CDR1 LGHDT and CDR2 YNNKEL (reference sequence). The V gene lost 4 bases and the J gene lost 2 bases, with 11 bases spanning the gap.

The chain has TRBV20-1 and TRBJ2-7, with a possible D match to TRBD2 (6 bases). The CDR3 has 11 residues. The V gene's germline CDR1 is DFQATT and CDR2 SNEGSKA (reference sequence). The V gene lost 4 bases and the J gene lost 6 bases, with 10 bases spanning the gap. CDR3 nucleotide sequence: TGCAGTGCTATGCGGGGTCTCGAGCAGTACTTC. Residues: CSAMRGLEQYF.

This clone was seen a few times. The V and J genes are TRBV7-9 and TRBJ2-2; D is ambiguous. This CDR3 is built from 12 residues. CDR1 and CDR2 (germline): SEHNR, FQNEAQ (reference sequence). The ends were cut back, 5 bases at V and 6 bases at J, with 7 bases in the middle. CDR3 DNA: TGTGCCAGCAGCCCCACGGCCGGGGAGCTGTTTTTT. It specifies CASSPTAGELFF. Full variable domain (rest looked up from reference TRBV7-9 and TRBJ2-2): DTGVSQNPRHKITKRGQNVTFRCDPISEHNRLYWYRQTLGQGPEFLTYFQNEAQLEKSRLLSDRFSAERPKGSFSTLEIQRTEQGDSAMYLCASSPTAGELFFGEGSRLTVL.

The chain has TRBV28 and TRBJ2-7; TRBD1 matches at 8 bases. The CDR3 totals 16 residues. Germline lookup yields CDR1 MDHEN and CDR2 SYDVKM. With V trimmed by 5 bases and J by 1 base, 10 bases remained unmatched. The CDR3 sequence is CASSPSRQGRSYEQYF. The CDR3 nucleotides read TGTGCCAGCAGTCCCTCTAGACAGGGGAGGTCCTACGAGCAGTACTTC.

This rearrangement joins TRBV6-1 to TRBJ2-7, with D possibly matching TRBD1 (6 bases). V gave up 0 bases and J gave up 5 bases, with 11 bases separating them. The CDR3 consists of 14 residues. Germline assignment: CDR1 MNHNS and CDR2 SASEGT. In nucleotides, the CDR3 is TGTGCCAGCAGTGAAGCGCTACAGGGTGACGAGCAGTACTTC. It translates to CASSEALQGDEQYF.

This chain links TRBV20-1 with TRBJ2-5; possibly TRBD1 for D (6 bases). The CDR3 contains 11 residues. V lost 7 bases and J 6 bases, leaving 12 bases between the germline ends. The germline CDR1 and CDR2 sequences are DFQATT and SNEGSKA (reference sequence). This CDR3 reads CSGFRGKTQYF. In nucleotides, the CDR3 is TGCAGTGGGTTCAGGGGCAAGACCCAGTACTTC.

This rearrangement joins TRBV5-1 to TRBJ2-1; TRBD1 aligns across 7 bases. CDR3 length equals 16 residues. After removal of 4 bases from V and 7 bases from J, the junction contained 14 bases not matched to a gene. Per germline, CDR1 SGHRS and CDR2 YFSETQ. CDR3 sequence reads: CASSAYQRTGQNEQFF. CDR3 nucleotide sequence: TGCGCCAGCAGCGCTTATCAACGGACAGGTCAGAATGAGCAGTTCTTC.

The J gene is TRBJ2-5, the V gene TRBV9, with D perhaps TRBD1 (5 bases). Deletions cut 0 bases from V and 5 bases from J, with 14 bases between. This CDR3 has 15 residues. CDR1 SGDLS and CDR2 YYNGEE come from the germline V gene. In nucleotides, the CDR3 is TGTGCCAGCAGCGTAGTTCCGGGCCCAGGGGAGACCCAGTACTTC. It encodes CASSVVPGPGETQYF.

The CDR3 spells CASSLLQGNTEAFF. As DNA, the CDR3 is TGTGCCAGCAGCTTGTTACAGGGGAACACTGAAGCTTTCTTT. The rearrangement joins TRBV5-6 to TRBJ1-1; D is possibly TRBD1 (6 bases). The CDR3 covers 14 residues. V gave up 1 base and J gave up 1 base, with 8 bases separating them. The germline V gene has CDR1 SGHDT and CDR2 YYEEEE. The full variable domain, completed using reference TRBV5-6 and TRBJ1-1, is DAGVTQSPTHLIKTRGQQVTLRCSPKSGHDTVSWYQQALGQGPQFIFQYYEEEERQRGNFPDRFSGHQFPNYSSELNVNALLLGDSALYLCASSLLQGNTEAFFGQGTRLTVV.